This TCR beta chain was captured by sequencing in a study of regulatory T cells in long-lasting Graves disease. General study results and limits: Only peripheral blood was studied, not thyroid tissue.

The sample's time point: persistent/refractory GD, antithyroid drugs over 5 years with positive TRAb. Generation of the TCR library employed RNA extracted from PBMCs. The authors diagnosed Graves' disease using American Thyroid Association guidelines. Researchers made TCR beta libraries by using iRepertoire HTBI primers and running Arm-PCR on CDR3 regions. TCRdb re-analysed the multiplex PCR reads in MiXCR, keeping a single row per CDR3 protein. The sample holds roughly 400,000 distinct CDR3 sequences; roughly 20% are singletons and the top ten take around 21%. For this clonotype: The antigen is not known.

Germline values: CDR1 SGHRS, CDR2 YFSETQ. CDR3 size: 14 residues. With 4 bases removed from V and 5 bases from J, the gap between germline ends came to 10 bases. The specimen was peripheral blood mononuclear cells (PBMCs), collected when the disease was refractory, from a patient treated with antithyroid drugs. The origin of this receptor is a female donor with Graves disease. This sequence joins TRBV5-1 and TRBJ1-6; D ambiguous. In DNA, the CDR3 is TGCGCCAGCAGCCCTACCCCCCATAATTCACCCCTCCACTTT. Protein sequence: CASSPTPHNSPLHF.